The 21 T cell receptor beta chains given below trace back to one sample, sequenced in a study of cytomegalovirus exposure and HLA in healthy donors. The primer mix had 60 Vbeta and 13 Jbeta primers. Some clones are missing from TCRdb's copy, which holds only in-frame ones; the method was immunoSEQ multiplex PCR. This table has approximately 150,000 clones, 65% to 80% appearing once. The sample was PBMCs. These receptors were taken from a woman in her forties in good health and CMV-seronegative.

The V call is TRBV6-4, the J call TRBJ2-1; 9 nucleotides align to TRBD2. Germline CDR1 MRHNA, CDR2 SNTAGT. This CDR3 contains 16 residues. After removal of 6 bases from V and 1 base from J, the junction contained 7 bases not matched to a gene. This chain's CDR3 is CASSPSGITSYNEQFF. The CDR3 DNA reads TGTGCCAGCAGCCCTAGCGGGATAACGTCCTACAATGAGCAGTTCTTC.

This rearrangement joins TRBV7-8 to TRBJ2-1; 7 bases match TRBD1. Germline V gene data show CDR1 as SGHVS and CDR2 as FQNEAQ. The CDR3 contains 16 residues. The trim removed 5 bases at V and 7 bases at J, leaving 14 bases unmatched. The CDR3 sequence is CASSRRGTAKSNEQFF. CDR3 nucleotide sequence: TGTGCCAGCAGCCGTAGGGGGACAGCAAAATCAAATGAGCAGTTCTTC.

Written as DNA, the CDR3 is TGTGCCAGCAGCTTAGTTGGCAGGGGCGAACCTGGCGGGGAGCTGTTTTTT. Translating it yields CASSLVGRGEPGGELFF. The J gene is TRBJ2-2, the V gene TRBV7-7, with D perhaps TRBD1 (6 bases). Deletions cut 1 base from V and 7 bases from J, with 19 bases between. CDR1 SSHAT and CDR2 FNYEAQ come from the germline V gene (reference sequence). This CDR3 is built from 17 residues.

J is TRBJ1-5 and V is TRBV5-1; D is uncertain. V lost 2 bases, J lost 3 bases, and 18 bases lay in between. CDR1 is SGHRS and CDR2 is YFSETQ in the germline V gene. The CDR3 totals 17 residues. CDR3 residues: CASSFLPMGRINQPQHF. The CDR3 DNA is TGCGCCAGCAGCTTTCTACCGATGGGCAGAATCAATCAGCCCCAGCATTTT.

CDR3 region: CASSAGLSYGYTF. DNA for the CDR3: TGTGCCAGCAGTGCGGGTCTTTCCTATGGCTACACCTTC. The V and J genes are TRBV2 and TRBJ1-2; no reliable D call. V lost 4 bases and J lost 4, with 10 bases in between. The CDR3 is 13 residues long. Germline CDR1 is SNHLY and CDR2 is FYNNEI.

The J gene is TRBJ2-1, the V gene TRBV27; TRBD2 might be the D (6 bases). This CDR3 has 16 residues. V was shortened by 2 bases and J by 4 bases, with 15 bases between the two germline ends. Germline V gene lookup returns CDR1 MNHEY and CDR2 SMNVEV (reference sequence). CDR3 coding DNA: TGTGCCAGCAGTTTAGCCCCGGGGCTAGCGTACAATGAGCAGTTCTTC. Translated: CASSLAPGLAYNEQFF.

This rearrangement joins TRBV6-1 to TRBJ1-1; TRBD1 matches 8 bases. Germline CDR1 reads MNHNS; CDR2 reads SASEGT. The trim removed 6 bases at V and 6 bases at J, leaving 9 bases unmatched. This CDR3 region has 14 residues. This chain's CDR3 is CASRRTGNSAEAFF. Written as DNA, the CDR3 is TGTGCCAGCAGACGGACAGGGAATAGCGCTGAAGCTTTCTTT.

The rearrangement links TRBV6-1 to TRBJ2-5, with D possibly matching TRBD1 (6 bases). The CDR3 is 14 residues long. Germline V gene lookup returns CDR1 MNHNS and CDR2 SASEGT. The ends were cut back, 6 bases at V and 1 base at J, with 12 bases in the middle. CDR3 residues: CASRDRGIQETQYF. The DNA of the CDR3 is TGTGCCAGCAGGGACAGAGGGATCCAAGAGACCCAGTACTTC.

This chain uses TRBV5-1 with TRBJ1-2; TRBD1 matches 8 bases. V dropped 0 bases and J dropped 2; count of bases not matched to a gene: 6. CDR1 and CDR2 from the germline V gene are SGHRS and YFSETQ. This CDR3 is 16 amino acids long. In DNA form, the CDR3 reads TGCGCCAGCAGCTTGGAGGGACAGGAGTGGAACTATGGCTACACCTTC. It encodes CASSLEGQEWNYGYTF.

The genes are TRBV18 and TRBJ1-3, with a possible D match to TRBD1 (5 bases). Looked up from germline, CDR1 is KGHSH and CDR2 is LQKENI. This CDR3 is 17 amino acids long. The V end was cut by 3 bases, the J end by 0 bases, with 15 bases between. The CDR3 DNA reads as TGTGCCAGCTCACCTAAGGGGAATGACGGCTCTGGAAACACCATATATTTT. The encoded protein is CASSPKGNDGSGNTIYF.

The gene calls are TRBV15 and TRBJ2-1; D perhaps matches TRBD1 (6 bases). Per the germline V gene, CDR1 is LNHNV and CDR2 is YYDKDF (reference sequence). The CDR3 length is 15 residues. Trimming removed 4 bases at V and 3 bases at J, with 13 bases between. The CDR3 sequence: CATSIAGVGYNEQFF. The CDR3 bases are TGTGCCACCAGCATTGCAGGGGTAGGCTACAATGAGCAGTTCTTC.

Of note for this clone: In the same sample, other DNA sequences code for this CDR3. The chain combines TRBV6-4 with TRBJ1-1; 10 positions agree with TRBD1. The V segment lost 4 bases and the J segment 5 bases; nucleotides outside the gene matches: 4. The CDR3 is 14 residues long. Germline CDR1 is MRHNA and CDR2 is SNTAGT. CDR3 amino acids: CASSVGQGGTEAFF. CDR3 sequence (DNA): TGTGCCAGCAGTGTCGGACAGGGGGGAACTGAAGCTTTCTTT.

This clone occurred a few times. The CDR3 DNA reads TGTGCCTGGAGTGGTAACATGAACACTGAAGCTTTCTTT. Translating gives CAWSGNMNTEAFF. The chain employs TRBV30 and TRBJ1-1; no clear D. CDR3 length equals 13 residues. V lost 1 base and J lost 0, with 6 bases in between. Germline loops: CDR1 GTSNPN, CDR2 SVGIG (reference sequence).

The gene calls are TRBV5-6 and TRBJ1-4, with 8 bases that match TRBD1. The ends lost 5 bases at V and 2 bases at J; junction bases unmatched: 5. Germline loops: CDR1 SGHDT, CDR2 YYEEEE. The CDR3 is 15 amino acids. CDR3 sequence (DNA): TGTGCCAGCAGTTTTCAGGGGGCTACTAATGAAAAACTGTTTTTT. Protein product: CASSFQGATNEKLFF.

The chain is built from TRBV5-1 and TRBJ2-7; 7 nucleotides line up with TRBD1. Trimming at V came to 0 bases and at J to 3 bases, leaving 9 bases not matched to a gene. Germline values: CDR1 SGHRS, CDR2 YFSETQ. This CDR3 has 16 amino acids. The CDR3 reads CASSLETGFNGYEQYF. The CDR3 nucleotides are TGCGCCAGCAGCTTGGAGACAGGGTTTAATGGCTACGAGCAGTACTTC. Full variable domain (remainder filled in from reference TRBV5-1 and TRBJ2-7): KAGVTQTPRYLIKTRGQQVTLSCSPISGHRSVSWYQQTPGQGLQFLFEYFSETQRNKGNFPGRFSGRQFSNSRSEMNVSTLELGDSALYLCASSLETGFNGYEQYFGPGTRLTVT.

The CDR3 nucleotides read TGTGCCTGGAGAAGACAGATGAACACTGAAGCTTTCTTT. It translates to CAWRRQMNTEAFF. The chain has TRBV30 and TRBJ1-1; maybe TRBD1 (5 bases). Germline-derived CDR1 and CDR2 are GTSNPN and SVGIG (reference sequence). The V end lost 3 bases, the J end lost 0 bases, and 8 bases lay between the germline ends. CDR3 length: 13 amino acids.

The gene calls are TRBV11-2 and TRBJ2-2, with D perhaps TRBD2 (6 bases). Germline loops: CDR1 SGHAT, CDR2 FQNNGV. The CDR3 has 15 amino acids. Trimming took off 2 bases at V and 6 bases at J, with 13 bases between the two ends. CDR3 DNA sequence: TGTGCCAGCAGCTTAAGCGGAGGGGTGGCCGGGGAGCTGTTTTTT. Translating it yields CASSLSGGVAGELFF.

This chain uses TRBV19 with TRBJ2-7; D gene ambiguous. CDR1 and CDR2 (germline): LNHDA, SQIVND (reference sequence). V was trimmed by 5 bases and J by 4 bases, leaving 18 bases between them. The CDR3 loop spans 15 amino acids. CDR3 loop: CASSAFLRPEYEQYF. The CDR3 DNA follows: TGTGCCAGTAGTGCTTTTCTCAGGCCCGAGTACGAGCAGTACTTC.

The chain couples TRBV29-1 to TRBJ2-5, with D possibly matching TRBD1 (6 bases). The J call is in doubt because the DNA end fits TRBJ2-7 better. The germline CDR1 and CDR2 sequences are SQVTM and ANQGSEA. This CDR3 spans 16 amino acids. This chain's CDR3 is CSALRPGTFNAYEQYF. Written as DNA, the CDR3 is TGCAGCGCACTCCGTCCGGGGACATTTAACGCCTACGAGCAGTACTTC.

This rearrangement joins TRBV28 to TRBJ1-3; the D gene is possibly TRBD1 (6 bases). The CDR3 has 14 residues. From germline, CDR1 is MDHEN and CDR2 SYDVKM. V dropped 6 bases and J dropped 0 bases, with 9 bases sitting between them. Here the CDR3 DNA reads TGTGCCAGCAGGACAGGCTACTCTGGAAACACCATATATTTT. This encodes CASRTGYSGNTIYF.

The chain couples TRBV6-5 to TRBJ1-2, with D maybe TRBD1 (5 bases). The CDR3 covers 14 residues. The germline V gene encodes CDR1 MNHEY and CDR2 SVGAGI. Deletions cut 8 bases from V and 7 bases from J, with 20 bases between. Written as DNA, the CDR3 is TGTGCCAGCTCTCCTTGGGGGGGGACGGGTGGCTACACCTTC. Translated: CASSPWGGTGGYTF.